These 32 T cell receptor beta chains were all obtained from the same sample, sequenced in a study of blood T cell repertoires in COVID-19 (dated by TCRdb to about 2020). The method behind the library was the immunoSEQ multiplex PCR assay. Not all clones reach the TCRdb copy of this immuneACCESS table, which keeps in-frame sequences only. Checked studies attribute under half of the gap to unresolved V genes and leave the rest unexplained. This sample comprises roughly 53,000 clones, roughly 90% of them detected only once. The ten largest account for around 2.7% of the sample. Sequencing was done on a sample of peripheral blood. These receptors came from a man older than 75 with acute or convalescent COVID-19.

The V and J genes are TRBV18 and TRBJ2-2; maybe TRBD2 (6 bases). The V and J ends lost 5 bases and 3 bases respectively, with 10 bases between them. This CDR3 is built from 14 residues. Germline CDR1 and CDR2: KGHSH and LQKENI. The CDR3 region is CASSFPSDTGELFF. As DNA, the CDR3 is TGTGCCAGCTCATTTCCTAGCGACACCGGGGAGCTGTTTTTT.

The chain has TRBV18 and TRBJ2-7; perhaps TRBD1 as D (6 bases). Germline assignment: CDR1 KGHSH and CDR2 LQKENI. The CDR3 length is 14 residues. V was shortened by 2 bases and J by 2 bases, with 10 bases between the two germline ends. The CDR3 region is CASSPGRGAYEQYF. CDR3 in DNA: TGTGCCAGCTCACCAGGCAGGGGAGCCTACGAGCAGTACTTC.

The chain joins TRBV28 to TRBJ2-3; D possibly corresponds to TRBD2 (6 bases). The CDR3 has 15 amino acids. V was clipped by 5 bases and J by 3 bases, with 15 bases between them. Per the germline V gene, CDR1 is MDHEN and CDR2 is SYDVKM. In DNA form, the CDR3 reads TGTGCCAGCAGTGGACACGGGAGAACTACAGATACGCAGTATTTT. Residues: CASSGHGRTTDTQYF.

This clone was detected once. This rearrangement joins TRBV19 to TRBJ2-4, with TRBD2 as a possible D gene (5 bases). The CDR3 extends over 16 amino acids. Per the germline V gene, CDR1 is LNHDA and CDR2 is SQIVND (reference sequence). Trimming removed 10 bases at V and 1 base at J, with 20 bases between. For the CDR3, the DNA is TGTGCCACCTCCTCCCCGAGGGATGGTGCCAAAAACATTCAGTACTTC. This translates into CATSSPRDGAKNIQYF.

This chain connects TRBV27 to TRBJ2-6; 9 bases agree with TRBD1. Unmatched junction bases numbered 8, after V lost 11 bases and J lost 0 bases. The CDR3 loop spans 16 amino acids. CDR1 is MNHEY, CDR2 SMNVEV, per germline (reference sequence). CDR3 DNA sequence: TGTGCCTGTGGACAGGGGCGAGGCTCTGGGGCCAACGTCCTGACTTTC. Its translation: CACGQGRGSGANVLTF.

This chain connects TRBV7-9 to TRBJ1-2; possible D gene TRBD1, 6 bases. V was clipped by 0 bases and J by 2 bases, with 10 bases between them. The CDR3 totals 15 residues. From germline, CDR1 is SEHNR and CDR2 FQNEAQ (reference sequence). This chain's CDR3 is CASSLAAGENYGYTF. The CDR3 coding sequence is TGTGCCAGCAGCTTAGCGGCAGGGGAGAACTATGGCTACACCTTC.

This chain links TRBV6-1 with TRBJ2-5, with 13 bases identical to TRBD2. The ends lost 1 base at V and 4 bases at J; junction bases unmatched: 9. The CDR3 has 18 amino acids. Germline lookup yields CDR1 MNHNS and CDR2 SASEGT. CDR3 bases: TGTGCCAGCAGTGAAGATCCCCCTTGGACTAGCGGGGGAGAGACCCAGTACTTC. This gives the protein CASSEDPPWTSGGETQYF.

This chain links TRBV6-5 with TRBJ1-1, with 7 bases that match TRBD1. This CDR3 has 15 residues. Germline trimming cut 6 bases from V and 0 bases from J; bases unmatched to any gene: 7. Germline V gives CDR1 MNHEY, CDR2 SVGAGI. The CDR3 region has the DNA TGTGCCAGCAGCCGACCGGGACAGATGAACACTGAAGCTTTCTTT. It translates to CASSRPGQMNTEAFF.

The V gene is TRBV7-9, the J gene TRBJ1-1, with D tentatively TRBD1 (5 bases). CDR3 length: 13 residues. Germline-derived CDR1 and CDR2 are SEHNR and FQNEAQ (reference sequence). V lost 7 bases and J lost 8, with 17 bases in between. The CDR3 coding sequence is TGTGCCAGCACTTCAGGGAGGGGCCCCGAAGCTTTCTTT. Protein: CASTSGRGPEAFF.

CDR3: CASSLAYSPRPGSNQPQHF. CDR3 in DNA: TGTGCCAGCAGCTTGGCCTATTCTCCTCGCCCGGGTAGCAATCAGCCCCAGCATTTT. V gene TRBV5-5 combines with J gene TRBJ1-5; D gene ambiguous. The length of the CDR3 is 19 residues. Germline-derived CDR1 and CDR2 are SGHKS and YYEKEE (reference sequence). V was cut by 0 bases and J by 0 bases, with 19 bases left in between.

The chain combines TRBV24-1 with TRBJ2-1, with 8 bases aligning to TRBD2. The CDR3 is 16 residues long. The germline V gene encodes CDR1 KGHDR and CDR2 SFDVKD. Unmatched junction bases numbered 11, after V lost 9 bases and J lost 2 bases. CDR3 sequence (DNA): TGTGCCACCTCCTCGGGCGGGGGGTTCGCCTACAATGAGCAGTTCTTC. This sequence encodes CATSSGGGFAYNEQFF.

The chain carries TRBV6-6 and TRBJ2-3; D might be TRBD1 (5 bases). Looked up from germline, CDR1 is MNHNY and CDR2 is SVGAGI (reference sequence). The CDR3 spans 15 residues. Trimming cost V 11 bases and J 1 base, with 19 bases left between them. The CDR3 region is CAAVMGPARTDTQYF. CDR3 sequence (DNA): TGTGCCGCAGTTATGGGGCCGGCCCGCACAGATACGCAGTATTTT.

The DNA of the CDR3 is TGTGCCAGCAGCTTGGTACAGGGCAAAACTAATGAAAAACTGTTTTTT. Translation: CASSLVQGKTNEKLFF. The V call is TRBV5-6, the J call TRBJ1-4; tentative D call: TRBD1 (6 bases). Germline CDR1 reads SGHDT; CDR2 reads YYEEEE. V lost 0 bases, J lost 1 base, and 10 bases lay in between. This CDR3 is built from 16 residues.

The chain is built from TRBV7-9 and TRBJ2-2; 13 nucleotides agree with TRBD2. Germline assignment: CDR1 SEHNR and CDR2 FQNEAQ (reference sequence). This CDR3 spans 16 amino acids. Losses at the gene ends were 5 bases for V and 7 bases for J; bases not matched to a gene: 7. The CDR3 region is CASSRGTSGVGGELFF. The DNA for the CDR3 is TGTGCCAGCAGCCGAGGGACTAGCGGGGTCGGCGGGGAGCTGTTTTTT.

The CDR3 region is CASRLGGGSRNEQFF. For the CDR3, the DNA is TGTGCCAGCAGACTTGGGGGGGGTTCTCGGAATGAGCAGTTCTTC. V usage is TRBV11-1 and J usage is TRBJ2-1; 7 positions agree with TRBD2. Germline trimming cut 6 bases from V and 7 bases from J; bases unmatched to any gene: 12. Germline CDR1 and CDR2: SGHAT and FQDESV (reference sequence). The CDR3 is 15 residues long.

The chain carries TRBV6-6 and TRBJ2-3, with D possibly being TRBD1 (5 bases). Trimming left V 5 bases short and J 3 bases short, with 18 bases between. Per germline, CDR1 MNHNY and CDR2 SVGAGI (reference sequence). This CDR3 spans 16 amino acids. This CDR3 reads CASSPKSLQGTDTQYF. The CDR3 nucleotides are TGTGCCAGCAGTCCGAAAAGCCTTCAGGGTACAGATACGCAGTATTTT.

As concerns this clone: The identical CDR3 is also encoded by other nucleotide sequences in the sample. The CDR3 reads CASSPGQDEKLFF. The CDR3 nucleotides read TGTGCCAGCTCACCGGGACAAGATGAAAAACTGTTTTTT. The chain links TRBV18 to TRBJ1-4; D possibly corresponds to TRBD1 (6 bases). The germline V gene has CDR1 KGHSH and CDR2 LQKENI. The CDR3 runs 13 residues. The V end lost 3 bases, the J end lost 6 bases, and 8 bases lay between the germline ends.

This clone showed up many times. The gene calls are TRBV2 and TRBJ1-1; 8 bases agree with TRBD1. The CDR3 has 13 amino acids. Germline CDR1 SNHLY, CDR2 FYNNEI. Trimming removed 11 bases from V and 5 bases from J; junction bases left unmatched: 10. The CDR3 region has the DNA TGTGCCGTCAAACGGGGGACAGGAACTGAAGCTTTCTTT. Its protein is CAVKRGTGTEAFF.

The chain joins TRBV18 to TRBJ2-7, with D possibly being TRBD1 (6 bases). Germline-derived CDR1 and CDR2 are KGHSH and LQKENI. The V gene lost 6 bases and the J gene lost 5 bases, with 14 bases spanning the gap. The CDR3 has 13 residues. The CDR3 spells CASSEDSKNEQYF. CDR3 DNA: TGTGCCAGCTCCGAGGACAGTAAAAACGAGCAGTACTTC.

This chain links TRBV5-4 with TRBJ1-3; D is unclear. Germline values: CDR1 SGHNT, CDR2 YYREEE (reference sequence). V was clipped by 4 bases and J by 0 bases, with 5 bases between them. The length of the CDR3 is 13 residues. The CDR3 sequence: CASSRYSGNTIYF. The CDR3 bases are TGTGCCAGCAGCCGGTACTCTGGAAACACCATATATTTT. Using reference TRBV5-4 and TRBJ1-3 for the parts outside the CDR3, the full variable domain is ETGVTQSPTHLIKTRGQQVTLRCSSQSGHNTVSWYQQALGQGPQFIFQYYREEENGRGNFPPRFSGLQFPNYSSELNVNALELDDSALYLCASSRYSGNTIYFGEGSWLTVV.

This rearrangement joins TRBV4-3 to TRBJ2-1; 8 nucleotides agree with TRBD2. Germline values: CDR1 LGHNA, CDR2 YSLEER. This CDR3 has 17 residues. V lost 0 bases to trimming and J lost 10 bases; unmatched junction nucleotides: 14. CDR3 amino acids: CASSQDPRGGLKGEQFF. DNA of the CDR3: TGCGCCAGCAGCCAAGATCCCCGGGGGGGGTTAAAGGGGGAGCAGTTCTTC.

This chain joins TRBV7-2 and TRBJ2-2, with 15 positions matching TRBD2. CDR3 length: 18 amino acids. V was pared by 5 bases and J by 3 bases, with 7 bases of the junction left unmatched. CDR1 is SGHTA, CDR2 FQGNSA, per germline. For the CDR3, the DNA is TGTGCCAGCAGCGTGGGACTAGCGGGGGGATCTTACACCGGGGAGCTGTTTTTT. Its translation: CASSVGLAGGSYTGELFF.

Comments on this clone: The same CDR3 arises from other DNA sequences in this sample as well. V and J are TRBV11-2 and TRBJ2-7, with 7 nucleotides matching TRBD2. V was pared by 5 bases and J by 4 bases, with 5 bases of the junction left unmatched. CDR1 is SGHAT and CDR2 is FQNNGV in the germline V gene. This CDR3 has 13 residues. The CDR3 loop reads CASSLGRVYEQYF. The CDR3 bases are TGTGCCAGCAGCCTAGGGAGGGTTTACGAGCAGTACTTC.

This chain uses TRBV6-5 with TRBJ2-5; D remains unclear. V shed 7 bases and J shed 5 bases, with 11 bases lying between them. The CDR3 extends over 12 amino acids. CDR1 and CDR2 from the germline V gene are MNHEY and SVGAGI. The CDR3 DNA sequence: TGTGCCAGCACTCCCTCTAGGGAGACCCAGTACTTC. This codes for CASTPSRETQYF.

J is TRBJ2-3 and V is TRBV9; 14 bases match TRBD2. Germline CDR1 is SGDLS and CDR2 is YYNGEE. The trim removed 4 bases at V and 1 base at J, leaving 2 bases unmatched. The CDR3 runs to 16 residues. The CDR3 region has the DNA TGTGCCAGCAGCCCGGGACTAGCGGGGGGCACAGATACGCAGTATTTT. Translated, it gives CASSPGLAGGTDTQYF.

Written as DNA, the CDR3 is TGTGCCAGCAGCCTAACCTACGAGCAGTACTTC. It codes for CASSLTYEQYF. The chain links TRBV5-5 to TRBJ2-7; D remains unclear. This CDR3 comprises 11 residues. V was shortened by 4 bases and J by 2 bases, with 4 bases between the two germline ends. Germline V lookup: CDR1 SGHKS, CDR2 YYEKEE (reference sequence). Full variable domain (missing parts from reference TRBV5-5 and TRBJ2-7): DAGVTQSPTHLIKTRGQQVTLRCSPISGHKSVSWYQQVLGQGPQFIFQYYEKEERGRGNFPDRFSARQFPNYSSELNVNALLLGDSALYLCASSLTYEQYFGPGTRLTVT.

The CDR3 loop is CASRDRFSSYEQYF. CDR3 sequence (DNA): TGTGCCAGCAGGGACAGGTTCAGCTCCTACGAGCAGTACTTC. The gene calls are TRBV7-2 and TRBJ2-7; TRBD1 aligns across 7 bases. The CDR3 totals 14 residues. V shed 6 bases, J shed 0 bases, and the junction held 5 bases outside the gene matches. The germline CDR1 and CDR2 sequences are SGHTA and FQGNSA.

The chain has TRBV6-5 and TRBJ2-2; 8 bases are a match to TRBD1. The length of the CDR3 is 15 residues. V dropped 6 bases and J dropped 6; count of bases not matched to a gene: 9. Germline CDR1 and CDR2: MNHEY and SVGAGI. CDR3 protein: CASRLQGARSGELFF. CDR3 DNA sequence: TGTGCCAGCAGACTCCAGGGGGCGAGGTCCGGGGAGCTGTTTTTT.

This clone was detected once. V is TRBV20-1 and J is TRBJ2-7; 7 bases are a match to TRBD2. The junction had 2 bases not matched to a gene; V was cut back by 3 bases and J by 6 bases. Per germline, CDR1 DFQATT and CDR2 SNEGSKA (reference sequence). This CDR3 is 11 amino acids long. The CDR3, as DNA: TGCAGTGCTAGGGGAGGGACCGAGCAGTACTTC. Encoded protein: CSARGGTEQYF.

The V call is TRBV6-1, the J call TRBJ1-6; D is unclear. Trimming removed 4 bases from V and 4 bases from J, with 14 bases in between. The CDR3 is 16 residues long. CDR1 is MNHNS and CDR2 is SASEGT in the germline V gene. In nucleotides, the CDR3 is TGTGCCAGCAGTGGCCGTCCGGCAGGATATAATTCACCCCTCCACTTT. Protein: CASSGRPAGYNSPLHF.

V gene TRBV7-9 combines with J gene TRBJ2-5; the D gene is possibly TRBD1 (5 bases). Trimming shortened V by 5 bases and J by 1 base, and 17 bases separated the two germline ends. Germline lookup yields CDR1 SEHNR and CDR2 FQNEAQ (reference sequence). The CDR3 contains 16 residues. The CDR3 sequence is CASSASIQGSQETQYF. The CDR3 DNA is TGTGCCAGCAGCGCGTCGATCCAGGGCAGCCAAGAGACCCAGTACTTC.

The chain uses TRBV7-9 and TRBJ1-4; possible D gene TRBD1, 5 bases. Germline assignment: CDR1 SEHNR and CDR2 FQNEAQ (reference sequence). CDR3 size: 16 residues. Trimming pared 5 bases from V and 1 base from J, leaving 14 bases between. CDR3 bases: TGTGCCAGCAGCCTTGGGCAGGGATTAACTAATGAAAAACTGTTTTTT. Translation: CASSLGQGLTNEKLFF.